These 21 T cell receptor beta chains share one sample of origin, sequenced in a study of regulatory T cells in long-lasting Graves disease (dated by TCRdb to the early 2020s). What this sample's time point label stands for: newly diagnosed GD, antithyroid drugs for less than 3 months. RNA was extracted from PBMCs in TRIzol for both TCR sequencing and RNA sequencing. The library was produced with multiplex PCR. Sequenced using an Illumina HiSeq 4000. iRepertoire HTBI primers and Arm-PCR amplification of CDR3 regions were used to construct TCR beta libraries. Starting from the raw public reads, TCRdb applied fastp trimming at Q25, assembled clones with MiXCR and retained in-frame beta chains. Identical CDR3 protein sequences are pooled into one entry, listed with their most common genes and DNA. Recorded for this sample are hundreds of thousands of distinct CDR3 sequences; 15% to 20% of them occurred a single time. The top ten clones comprise 15% to 20% of the sample.

The sample was also linked to a second study, of T cells in Graves' hyperthyroidism and ophthalmopathy.

This specimen consisted of peripheral blood mononuclear cells (PBMCs), obtained at new diagnosis, from a patient treated with antithyroid drugs. These receptors were taken from a woman in her twenties or thirties with Graves disease. Donor details come from another sample of the same person, matched by shared clones.

This clonotype was observed a handful of times. The rearrangement joins TRBV28 to TRBJ2-1; TRBD2 aligns across 14 bases. The germline V gene has CDR1 MDHEN and CDR2 SYDVKM. The CDR3 covers 18 residues. After removal of 6 bases from V and 0 bases from J, the junction contained 7 bases not matched to a gene. The CDR3 loop is CASRPTSGRVLSYNEQFF. The CDR3, as DNA: TGTGCCAGCAGACCGACTAGCGGGAGGGTCCTCTCCTACAATGAGCAGTTCTTC. The full variable domain, with the rest looked up from reference TRBV28 and TRBJ2-1, is DVKVTQSSRYLVKRTGEKVFLECVQDMDHENMFWYRQDPGLGLRLIYFSYDVKMKEKGDIPEGYSVSREKKERFSLILESASTNQTSMYLCASRPTSGRVLSYNEQFFGPGTRLTVL.

The chain recombines TRBV19 with TRBJ1-2; D is uncertain. V gave up 4 bases and J gave up 6 bases, with 12 bases separating them. The CDR3 runs 13 residues. Germline assignment: CDR1 LNHDA and CDR2 SQIVND (reference sequence). In DNA form, the CDR3 reads TGTGCCAGTAGTACTACGAGAGTTAATGGCTACACCTTC. Its translation is CASSTTRVNGYTF.

This clonotype was recorded at least ten times. This rearrangement joins TRBV7-6 to TRBJ2-7; TRBD2 is a possible D gene (6 bases). The length of the CDR3 is 16 residues. The germline gives CDR1 SGHVS, CDR2 FNYEAQ. Trimming cost V 3 bases and J 5 bases, with 20 bases left between them. The CDR3: CASSLFVRGSLHEQYF. The DNA of the CDR3 is TGTGCCAGCAGCTTGTTCGTCCGGGGGAGTCTCCACGAGCAGTACTTC.

J is TRBJ2-1 and V is TRBV20-1; no definite D call. The germline gives CDR1 DFQATT, CDR2 SNEGSKA (reference sequence). V lost 0 bases and J 7 bases, leaving 7 bases between the germline ends. The CDR3 spans 12 residues. The CDR3 nucleotides are TGCAGTGCTAGAGAGCGCTGGAATGAGCAGTTCTTC. Its translation is CSARERWNEQFF.

This clonotype was seen at least ten times. The genes are TRBV11-2 and TRBJ1-1; 8 bases fit TRBD1. The trim removed 5 bases at V and 4 bases at J, leaving 9 bases unmatched. Germline V gives CDR1 SGHAT, CDR2 FQNNGV. The CDR3 is 15 amino acids. The chain's CDR3 is CASSLAGGLGTEAFF. CDR3 DNA: TGTGCCAGCAGCCTAGCAGGGGGCCTGGGCACTGAAGCTTTCTTT.

V and J are TRBV28 and TRBJ1-5; 9 bases agree with TRBD1. V shed 2 bases and J 6 bases; nucleotides not matched to a gene: 17. The CDR3 is 19 residues long. Germline V gene lookup returns CDR1 MDHEN and CDR2 SYDVKM. CDR3 DNA sequence: TGTGCCAGCAGTTTAAATGTGCCGGGACAGGGCGGCGCGGGTCAGCCCCAGCATTTT. Its protein is CASSLNVPGQGGAGQPQHF.

This clonotype was counted many times. The rearrangement links TRBV5-1 to TRBJ2-7; D is uncertain. Germline CDR1 is SGHRS and CDR2 is YFSETQ. V shed 3 bases and J shed 3 bases, with 10 bases lying between them. The CDR3 spans 13 residues. CDR3 nucleotides: TGCGCCAGCAGCTCCCCTGAACTCTACGAGCAGTACTTC. Amino acids: CASSSPELYEQYF.

CDR3 amino acids: CASSPGTGLFPEAFF. The DNA for the CDR3 is TGTGCCAGCAGTCCCGGGACAGGGCTTTTTCCTGAAGCTTTCTTT. The V and J genes are TRBV27 and TRBJ1-1; 9 bases match TRBD1. Per the germline V gene, CDR1 is MNHEY and CDR2 is SMNVEV (reference sequence). The junction had 10 bases not matched to a gene; V was cut back by 5 bases and J by 6 bases. The length of the CDR3 is 15 residues.

This sequence joins TRBV28 and TRBJ1-4, with unresolved D. This CDR3 is 14 amino acids long. The germline CDR1 and CDR2 sequences are MDHEN and SYDVKM. V shed 4 bases and J shed 8 bases, with 14 bases lying between them. CDR3 sequence (DNA): TGTGCCAGCAGTTCCGGGCCATCCCCCGAAAAACTGTTTTTT. Translated: CASSSGPSPEKLFF.

The chain combines TRBV14 with TRBJ2-7; TRBD2 aligns across 11 bases. Germline CDR1 is SGHDN and CDR2 is FVKESK. V was clipped by 5 bases and J by 10 bases; unmatched bases: 16. CDR3 length: 16 amino acids. The CDR3 sequence is CASSLTRTSGSPGQYF. The CDR3, as DNA: TGTGCCAGCAGCTTGACCCGGACTAGCGGGTCTCCCGGTCAGTACTTC.

Note on this clonotype: A much more abundant neighbour one base away suggests this may be a read error. The chain recombines TRBV7-2 with TRBJ1-1, with D tentatively TRBD1 (6 bases). The V gene's germline CDR1 is SGHTA and CDR2 FQGNSA. CDR3 size: 14 residues. Trimming took 5 bases from V and 0 from J, leaving 10 bases between them. The CDR3 here is CASSVGQMNTEAFF. The CDR3 DNA reads as TGTGCCAGCAGCGTTGGACAGATGAACACTGAAGCTTTCTTT.

This clonotype was detected only a few times. The V and J genes are TRBV15 and TRBJ2-2, with D uncertain. CDR1 is LNHNV and CDR2 is YYDKDF in the germline V gene (reference sequence). V was pared by 1 base and J by 3 bases, with 12 bases between. The CDR3 spans 16 residues. The CDR3 DNA sequence: TGTGCCACCAGCAGAGCACAGAGCCGATACACCGGGGAGCTGTTTTTT. Protein: CATSRAQSRYTGELFF.

V usage is TRBV5-1 and J usage is TRBJ2-3; no firm D call. The CDR3 spans 17 residues. CDR1 is SGHRS, CDR2 YFSETQ, per germline. The ends were cut back, 2 bases at V and 1 base at J, with 17 bases in the middle. In DNA form, the CDR3 reads TGCGCCAGCAGCTTTGTTCCCATTTCACCCGGCACAGATACGCAGTATTTT. This codes for CASSFVPISPGTDTQYF.

In this sample, this clonotype turned up many times. The chain has TRBV28 and TRBJ1-1, with D unresolved. CDR1 is MDHEN, CDR2 SYDVKM, per germline. Trimming removed 10 bases at V and 1 base at J, with 13 bases between. This CDR3 comprises 13 residues. CDR3 protein: CATPYLQNTEAFF. CDR3 sequence (DNA): TGTGCCACCCCTTACCTACAGAACACTGAAGCTTTCTTT. Full variable domain (remainder filled in from reference TRBV28 and TRBJ1-1): DVKVTQSSRYLVKRTGEKVFLECVQDMDHENMFWYRQDPGLGLRLIYFSYDVKMKEKGDIPEGYSVSREKKERFSLILESASTNQTSMYLCATPYLQNTEAFFGQGTRLTVV.

There are many counts of this clonotype. J is TRBJ1-1 and V is TRBV10-3; a possible D gene is TRBD1 (5 bases). The CDR3 is 12 amino acids. Germline-derived CDR1 and CDR2 are ENHRY and SYGVKD. Trimming shortened V by 4 bases and J by 10 bases, and 13 bases separated the two germline ends. The chain's CDR3 is CAISGGQGVAFF. The DNA for the CDR3 is TGTGCCATCAGTGGAGGTCAGGGTGTAGCTTTCTTT.

This clonotype occurred many times. This chain uses TRBV5-6 with TRBJ2-2; no firm D call. There are 12 residues in the CDR3. The V gene's germline CDR1 is SGHDT and CDR2 YYEEEE. V shed 4 bases and J shed 6 bases, with 7 bases lying between them. CDR3 nucleotide sequence: TGTGCCAGCAGCACAAGTTCCGGGGAGCTGTTTTTT. It is translated as CASSTSSGELFF.

The chain employs TRBV7-9 and TRBJ2-2; D is unresolved. The ends were cut back, 0 bases at V and 5 bases at J, with 7 bases in the middle. The CDR3 runs to 14 residues. Germline V lookup: CDR1 SEHNR, CDR2 FQNEAQ (reference sequence). CDR3 residues: CASSLALDTGELFF. The CDR3 nucleotides read TGTGCCAGCAGCTTAGCGCTGGATACCGGGGAGCTGTTTTTT.

This clonotype was counted at least ten times. V is TRBV6-4 and J is TRBJ2-2; D is unclear. V was trimmed by 0 bases and J by 5 bases, leaving 10 bases between them. Germline V gene data show CDR1 as MRHNA and CDR2 as SNTAGT. There are 15 residues in the CDR3. The chain's CDR3 is CASSDSGDGTGELFF. The DNA for the CDR3 is TGTGCCAGCAGTGACTCGGGCGATGGGACCGGGGAGCTGTTTTTT.

J is TRBJ2-1 and V is TRBV4-1; 16 nucleotides agree with TRBD2. Germline V CDR1 and CDR2: MGHRA, YSYEKL. The CDR3 totals 17 residues. With 2 bases clipped from V and 6 bases from J, the junction kept 4 bases outside the gene matches. The CDR3 here is CASSQLGLAGGRNEQFF. The CDR3 DNA reads as TGCGCCAGCAGCCAATTGGGACTAGCGGGAGGGCGCAATGAGCAGTTCTTC.

The chain employs TRBV5-4 and TRBJ1-2; 7 bases agree with TRBD1. The V gene's germline CDR1 is SGHNT and CDR2 YYREEE (reference sequence). The CDR3 is 13 amino acids. V was clipped by 4 bases and J by 4 bases; unmatched bases: 4. CDR3 protein: CASSPWTGYGYTF. As DNA, the CDR3 is TGTGCCAGCAGCCCCTGGACAGGCTATGGCTACACCTTC.

There are many counts of this clonotype. The gene calls are TRBV30 and TRBJ1-5; 9 nucleotides match TRBD1. With 5 bases clipped from V and 10 bases from J, the junction kept 9 bases outside the gene matches. Germline-derived CDR1 and CDR2 are GTSNPN and SVGIG (reference sequence). CDR3 length: 13 amino acids. CDR3 region: CAWGQGKAQPQHF. The DNA for the CDR3 is TGTGCCTGGGGACAGGGGAAAGCTCAACCCCAGCATTTT.